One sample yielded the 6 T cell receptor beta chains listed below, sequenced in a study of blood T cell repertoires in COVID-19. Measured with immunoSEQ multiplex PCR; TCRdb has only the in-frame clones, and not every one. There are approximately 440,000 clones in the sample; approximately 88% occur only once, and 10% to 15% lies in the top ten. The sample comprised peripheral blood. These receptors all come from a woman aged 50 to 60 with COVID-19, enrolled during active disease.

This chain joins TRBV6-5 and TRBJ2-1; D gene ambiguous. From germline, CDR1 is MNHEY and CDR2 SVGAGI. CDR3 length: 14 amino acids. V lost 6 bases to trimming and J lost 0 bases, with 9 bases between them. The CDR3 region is CASSTQSSYNEQFF. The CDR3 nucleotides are TGTGCCAGCAGCACACAGAGCTCCTACAATGAGCAGTTCTTC.

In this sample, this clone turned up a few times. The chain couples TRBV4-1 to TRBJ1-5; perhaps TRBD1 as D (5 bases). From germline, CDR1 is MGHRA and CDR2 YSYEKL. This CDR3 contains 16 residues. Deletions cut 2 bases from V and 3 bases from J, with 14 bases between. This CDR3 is CASSQRTAGLNQPQHF. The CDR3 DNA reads TGCGCCAGCAGCCAAAGAACGGCAGGGCTCAATCAGCCCCAGCATTTT.

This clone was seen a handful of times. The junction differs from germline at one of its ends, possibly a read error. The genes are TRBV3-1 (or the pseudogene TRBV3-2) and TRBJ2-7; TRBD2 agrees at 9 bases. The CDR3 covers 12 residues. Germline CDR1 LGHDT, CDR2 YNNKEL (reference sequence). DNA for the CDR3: TGTGCCAGCAGCCAAGATGGGCGGGGGGGCGGTTTC. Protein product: CASSQDGRGGGF.

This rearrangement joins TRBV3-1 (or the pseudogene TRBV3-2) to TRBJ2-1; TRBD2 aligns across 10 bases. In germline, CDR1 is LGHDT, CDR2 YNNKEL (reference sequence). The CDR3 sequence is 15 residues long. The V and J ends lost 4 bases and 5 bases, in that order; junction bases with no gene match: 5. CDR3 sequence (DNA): TGTGCCAGCAGCCGGGGACTAGCGTGGCACAATGAGCAGTTCTTC. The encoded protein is CASSRGLAWHNEQFF.

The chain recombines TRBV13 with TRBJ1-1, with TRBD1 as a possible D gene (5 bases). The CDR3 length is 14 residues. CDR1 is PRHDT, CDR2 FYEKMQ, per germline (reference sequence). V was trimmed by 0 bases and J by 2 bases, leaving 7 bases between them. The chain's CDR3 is CASSLGGRNTEAFF. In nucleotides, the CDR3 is TGTGCCAGCAGCTTAGGGGGGCGAAACACTGAAGCTTTCTTT.

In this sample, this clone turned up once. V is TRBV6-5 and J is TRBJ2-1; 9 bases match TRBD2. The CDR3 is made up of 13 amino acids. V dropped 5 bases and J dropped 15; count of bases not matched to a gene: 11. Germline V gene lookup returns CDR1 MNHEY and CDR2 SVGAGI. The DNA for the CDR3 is TGTGCCAGCAGTAGGTCTAGCGGGGCTTCTGGGTTCTTC. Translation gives CASSRSSGASGFF.